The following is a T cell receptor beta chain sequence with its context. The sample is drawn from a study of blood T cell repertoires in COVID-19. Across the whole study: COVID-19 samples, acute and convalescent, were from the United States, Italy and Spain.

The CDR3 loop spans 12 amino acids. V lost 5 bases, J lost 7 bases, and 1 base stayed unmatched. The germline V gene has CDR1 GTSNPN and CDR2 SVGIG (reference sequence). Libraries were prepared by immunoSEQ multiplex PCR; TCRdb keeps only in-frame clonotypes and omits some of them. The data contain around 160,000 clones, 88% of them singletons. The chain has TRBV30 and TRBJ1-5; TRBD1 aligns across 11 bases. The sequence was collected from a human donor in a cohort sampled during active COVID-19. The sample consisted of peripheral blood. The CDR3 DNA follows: TGTGCCTGGGGGGACAGGGGGCAGCCCCAGCATTTT. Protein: CAWGDRGQPQHF. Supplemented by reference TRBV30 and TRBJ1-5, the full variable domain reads SQTIHQWPATLVQPVGSPLSLECTVEGTSNPNLYWYRQAAGRGLQLLFYSVGIGQISSEVPQNLSASRPQDRQFILSSKKLLLSDSGFYLCAWGDRGQPQHFGDGTRLSIL.